This TCR beta chain stems from a study of Ad26.COV2.S vaccination and SARS-CoV-2 variants. This table comes from immunoSEQ multiplex PCR, and its TCRdb copy is limited to in-frame clones, with some not included. The sample shows 400,000 to 450,000 clones, around 90% of them seen only once. V was pared by 3 bases and J by 2 bases, with 8 bases between. Germline-derived CDR1 and CDR2 are SNHLY and FYNNEI. The CDR3 totals 14 residues. Treatment specified: 15 to 20 received Ad26.COV2.S at low or high dose, single or two shots; roughly five received placebo; per-sample allocation not given. Sampling was done on day 63 after the first vaccine or placebo injection.

This TCR was recovered from a person aged 18 to 59 who received the Ad26.COV2.S COVID-19 vaccine or a placebo. Source: peripheral blood, taken in a trial of Ad26.COV2.S vaccine versus placebo. The chain links TRBV2 to TRBJ2-1; the D gene is possibly TRBD1 (5 bases). In DNA form, the CDR3 reads TGTGCCAGCAGTGAGAAAGGGGCCTACAATGAGCAGTTCTTC. Protein sequence: CASSEKGAYNEQFF.